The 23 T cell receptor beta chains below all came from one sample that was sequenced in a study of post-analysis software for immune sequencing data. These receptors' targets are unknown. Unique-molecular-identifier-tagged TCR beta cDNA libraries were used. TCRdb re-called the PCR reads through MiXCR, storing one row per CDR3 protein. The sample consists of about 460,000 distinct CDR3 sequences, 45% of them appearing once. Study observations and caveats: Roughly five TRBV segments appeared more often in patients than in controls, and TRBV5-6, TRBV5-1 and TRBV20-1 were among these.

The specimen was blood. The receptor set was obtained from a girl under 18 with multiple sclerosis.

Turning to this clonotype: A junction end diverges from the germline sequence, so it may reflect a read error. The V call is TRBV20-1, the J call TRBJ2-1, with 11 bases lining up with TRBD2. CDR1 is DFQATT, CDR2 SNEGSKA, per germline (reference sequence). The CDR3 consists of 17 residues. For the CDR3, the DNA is TGCAGTACTAGACCCGGACTAGCGGGCACTCACTACAATGAGCAGTTCTTC. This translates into CSTRPGLAGTHYNEQFF.

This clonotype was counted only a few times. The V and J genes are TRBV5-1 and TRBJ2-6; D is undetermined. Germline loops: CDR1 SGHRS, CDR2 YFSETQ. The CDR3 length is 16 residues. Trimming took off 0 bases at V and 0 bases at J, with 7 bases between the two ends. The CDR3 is CASSLAGRSGANVLTF. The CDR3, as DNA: TGCGCCAGCAGCTTGGCAGGTCGCTCTGGGGCCAACGTCCTGACTTTC.

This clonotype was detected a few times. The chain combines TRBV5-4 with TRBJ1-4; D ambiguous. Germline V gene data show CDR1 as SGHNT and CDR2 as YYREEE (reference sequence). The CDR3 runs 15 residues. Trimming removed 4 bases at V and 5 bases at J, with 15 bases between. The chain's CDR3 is CASSLTPDPNEKLFF. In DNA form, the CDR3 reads TGTGCCAGCAGCCTAACACCTGACCCCAATGAAAAACTGTTTTTT.

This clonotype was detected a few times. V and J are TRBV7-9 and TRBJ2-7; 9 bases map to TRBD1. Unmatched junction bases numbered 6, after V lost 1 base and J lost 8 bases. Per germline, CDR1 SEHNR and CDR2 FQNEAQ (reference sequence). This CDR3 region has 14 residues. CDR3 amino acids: CASSLEGTGSKQYF. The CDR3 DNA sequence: TGTGCCAGCAGCTTAGAAGGGACAGGGTCAAAGCAGTACTTC.

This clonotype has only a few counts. This CDR3 reads CASTRMVEDEQFF. The CDR3 coding sequence is TGTGCCAGCACCCGGATGGTGGAGGATGAGCAGTTCTTC. The chain combines TRBV5-6 with TRBJ2-1; a possible D gene is TRBD2 (5 bases). Between the trimmed V and J ends, which lost 6 bases and 8 bases, there was a span of 15 bases. Looked up from germline, CDR1 is SGHDT and CDR2 is YYEEEE. The CDR3 spans 13 residues.

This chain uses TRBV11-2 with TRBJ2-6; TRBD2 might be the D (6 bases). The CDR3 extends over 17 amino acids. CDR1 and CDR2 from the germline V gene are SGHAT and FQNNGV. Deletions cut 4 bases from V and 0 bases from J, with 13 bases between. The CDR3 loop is CASSSSTSPSGANVLTF. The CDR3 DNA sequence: TGTGCCAGCAGCTCCTCGACTAGTCCCTCTGGGGCCAACGTCCTGACTTTC. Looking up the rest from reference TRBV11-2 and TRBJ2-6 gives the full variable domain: EAGVAQSPRYKIIEKRQSVAFWCNPISGHATLYWYQQILGQGPKLLIQFQNNGVVDDSQLPKDRFSAERLKGVDSTLKIQPAKLEDSAVYLCASSSSTSPSGANVLTFGAGSRLTVL.

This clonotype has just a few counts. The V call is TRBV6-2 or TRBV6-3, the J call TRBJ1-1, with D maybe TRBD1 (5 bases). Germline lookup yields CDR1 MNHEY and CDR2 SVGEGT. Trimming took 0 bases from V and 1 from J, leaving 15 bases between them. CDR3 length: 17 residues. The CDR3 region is CASSYSRGRSGNTEAFF. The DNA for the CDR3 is TGTGCCAGCAGTTACTCCCGGGGACGGAGTGGGAACACTGAAGCTTTCTTT.

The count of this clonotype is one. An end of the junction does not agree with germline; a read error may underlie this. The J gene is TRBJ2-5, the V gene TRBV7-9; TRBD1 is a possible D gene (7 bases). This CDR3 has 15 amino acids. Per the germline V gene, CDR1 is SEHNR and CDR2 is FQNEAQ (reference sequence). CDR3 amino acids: CASGLDREEEETQYF. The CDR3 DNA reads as TGTGCCAGCGGCTTAGACAGGGAGGAAGAGGAGACCCAGTACTTC.

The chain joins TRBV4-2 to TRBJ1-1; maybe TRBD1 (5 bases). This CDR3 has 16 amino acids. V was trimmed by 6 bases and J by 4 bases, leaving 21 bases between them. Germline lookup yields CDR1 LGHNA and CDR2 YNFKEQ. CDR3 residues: CASRKAPQGRITEAFF. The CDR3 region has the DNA TGTGCCAGCAGGAAAGCCCCCCAGGGACGGATCACTGAAGCTTTCTTT.

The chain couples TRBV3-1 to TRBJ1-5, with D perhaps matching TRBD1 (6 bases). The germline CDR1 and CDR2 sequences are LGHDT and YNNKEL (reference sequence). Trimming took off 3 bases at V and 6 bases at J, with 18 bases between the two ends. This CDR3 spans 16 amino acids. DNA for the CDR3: TGTGCCAGCAGCCAGGACTCCCAAGGGGGTGGTCAGCCCCAGCATTTT. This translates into CASSQDSQGGGQPQHF.

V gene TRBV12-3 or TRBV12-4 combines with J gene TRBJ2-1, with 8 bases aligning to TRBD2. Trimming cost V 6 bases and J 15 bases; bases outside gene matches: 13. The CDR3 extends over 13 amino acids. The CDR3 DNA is TGTGCCAGCAGGTCAGGACTAGCAGGCCCCCGGTTCTTC. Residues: CASRSGLAGPRFF.

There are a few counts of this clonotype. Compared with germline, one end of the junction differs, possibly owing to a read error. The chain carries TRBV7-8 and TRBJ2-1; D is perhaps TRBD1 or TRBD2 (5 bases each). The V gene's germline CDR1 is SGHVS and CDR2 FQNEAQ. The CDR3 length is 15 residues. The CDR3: CASGFPTGRYNEQFF. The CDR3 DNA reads TGTGCCAGCGGCTTCCCGACGGGACGTTACAATGAGCAGTTCTTC.

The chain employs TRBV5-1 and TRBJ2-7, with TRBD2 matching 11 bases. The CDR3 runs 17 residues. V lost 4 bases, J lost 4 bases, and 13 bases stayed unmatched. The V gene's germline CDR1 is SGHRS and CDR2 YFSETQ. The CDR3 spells CASSPLIAGGPLYEQYF. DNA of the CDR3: TGCGCCAGCAGCCCGCTGATAGCGGGAGGGCCTTTGTACGAGCAGTACTTC.

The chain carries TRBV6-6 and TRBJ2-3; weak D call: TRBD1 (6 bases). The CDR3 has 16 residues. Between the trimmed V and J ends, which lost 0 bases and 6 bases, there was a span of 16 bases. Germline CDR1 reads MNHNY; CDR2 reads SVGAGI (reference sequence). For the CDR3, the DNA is TGTGCCAGCAGTTACTCGACAGGCTTTCCCAAGGATACGCAGTATTTT. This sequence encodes CASSYSTGFPKDTQYF.

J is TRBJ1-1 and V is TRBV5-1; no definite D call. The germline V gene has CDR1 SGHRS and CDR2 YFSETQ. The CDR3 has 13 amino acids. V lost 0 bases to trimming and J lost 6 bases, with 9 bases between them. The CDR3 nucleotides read TGCGCCAGCAGCTTGGAGGCTTCGGCTGAAGCTTTCTTT. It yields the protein CASSLEASAEAFF.

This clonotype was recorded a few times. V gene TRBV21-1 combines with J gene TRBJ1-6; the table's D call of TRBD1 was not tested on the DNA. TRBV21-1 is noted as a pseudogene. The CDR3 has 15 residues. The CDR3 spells CASSKEARGPSPLHF. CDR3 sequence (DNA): TGTGCCAGCAGCAAAGAAGCCAGGGGGCCTTCACCCCTCCACTTT.

CDR3: CASSPPTSNTGELFF. In DNA form, the CDR3 reads TGCGCCAGCAGTCCACCGACATCGAACACCGGGGAGCTGTTTTTT. This chain uses TRBV5-1 with TRBJ2-2; D not resolved. The CDR3 extends over 15 amino acids. Per the germline V gene, CDR1 is SGHRS and CDR2 is YFSETQ. Trimming removed 5 bases from V and 0 bases from J, with 11 bases in between.

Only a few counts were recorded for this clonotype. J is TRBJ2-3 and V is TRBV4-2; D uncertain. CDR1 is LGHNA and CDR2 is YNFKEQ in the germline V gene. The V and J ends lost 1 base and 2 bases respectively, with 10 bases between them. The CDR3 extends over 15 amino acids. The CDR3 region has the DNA TGTGCCAGCAGCCAAGGTGGCGCAAACACAGATACGCAGTATTTT. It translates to CASSQGGANTDTQYF.

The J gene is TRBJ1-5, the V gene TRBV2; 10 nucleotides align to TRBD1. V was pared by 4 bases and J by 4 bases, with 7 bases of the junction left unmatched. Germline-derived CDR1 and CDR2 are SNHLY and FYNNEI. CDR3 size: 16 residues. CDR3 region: CASSVSSGQGNQPQHF. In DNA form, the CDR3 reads TGTGCCAGCAGTGTATCCTCGGGACAGGGGAATCAGCCCCAGCATTTT.

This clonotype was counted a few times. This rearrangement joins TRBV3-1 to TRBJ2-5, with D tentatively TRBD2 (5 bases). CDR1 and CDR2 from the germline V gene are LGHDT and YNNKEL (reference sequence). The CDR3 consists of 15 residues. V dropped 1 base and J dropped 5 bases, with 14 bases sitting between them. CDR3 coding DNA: TGTGCCAGCAGCCAAGGTCCGGGGTTTACCGAGACCCAGTACTTC. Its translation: CASSQGPGFTETQYF.

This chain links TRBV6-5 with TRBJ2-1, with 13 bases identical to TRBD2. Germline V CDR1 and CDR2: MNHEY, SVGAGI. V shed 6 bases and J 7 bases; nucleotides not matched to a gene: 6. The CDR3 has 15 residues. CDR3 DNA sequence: TGTGCCAGCAGCATGACTAGCGGGAGGAGGAATGAGCAGTTCTTC. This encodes CASSMTSGRRNEQFF.

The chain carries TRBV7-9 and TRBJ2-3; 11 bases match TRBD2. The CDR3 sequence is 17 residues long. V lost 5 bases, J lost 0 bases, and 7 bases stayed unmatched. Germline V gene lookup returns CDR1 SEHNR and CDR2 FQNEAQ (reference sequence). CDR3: CASSPAGLAASTDTQYF. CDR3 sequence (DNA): TGTGCCAGCAGCCCAGCGGGACTAGCGGCTAGCACAGATACGCAGTATTTT.

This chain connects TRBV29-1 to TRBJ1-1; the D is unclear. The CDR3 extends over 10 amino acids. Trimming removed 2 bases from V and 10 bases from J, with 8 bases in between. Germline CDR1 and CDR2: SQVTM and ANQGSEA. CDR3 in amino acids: CSVEPSIAFF. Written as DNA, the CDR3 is TGCAGCGTTGAACCCTCAATAGCTTTCTTT.